This entry concerns a single T cell receptor beta chain. Its target is not known. Sequencing was performed with immunoSEQ multiplex PCR; in TCRdb, only in-frame clones are kept and a portion is missing. Among 150,000 to 200,000 clones listed, over 80% were seen once. This sample is part of a study of T cell responses to AZD1222 COVID-19 vaccine. Study information: Second doses that came at about 4 or about 12 weeks were put together. Study-wide results and limits: When two AZD1222 doses had been given, Spike-specific TCR breadth and depth rose. It should be noted that donors were predominantly white British and more often female, and clonal diversity was possibly underestimated. Distributed over spike, vaccine-associated CD4 TCRs predominated at 160-218 and 743-854.

This receptor was taken from an adult in good health. This specimen was peripheral blood, taken on day 0 of AZD1222 vaccination.

The CDR3 region has the DNA TGTGCCAGCAGTACCGGGACGGGCTACGAGCAGTACTTC. Its protein product is CASSTGTGYEQYF. The chain recombines TRBV12-3 or TRBV12-4 with TRBJ2-7, with D perhaps matching TRBD1 or TRBD2 (5 bases each). The CDR3 loop spans 13 amino acids. The V and J ends lost 5 bases and 3 bases respectively, with 11 bases between them.